Presented here are 27 T cell receptor beta chains from one specimen sequenced in a study of T cells in Graves' hyperthyroidism and ophthalmopathy. There were TCR beta CDR3 regions amplified from RNA transcripts. A first-round RT-PCR of the TCR CDR3 used the HTBI primer set. One entry per CDR3 protein results from TCRdb running MiXCR on the multiplex PCR reads. This sample has about 420,000 distinct CDR3 sequences, with roughly an eighth found just once. Sequencing used blood. The receptors originated from a woman between 18 and 29 years old with Graves' hyperthyroidism.

The table lists this clonotype with a count of one. The DNA for the CDR3 is TGTGCCAGCAGCCTTCAGGCGGGGGCGTTCCACTCTGGAAACACCATATATTTT. Translated: CASSLQAGAFHSGNTIYF. The chain recombines TRBV14 with TRBJ1-3; perhaps TRBD1 as D (6 bases). The CDR3 has 18 amino acids. V dropped 4 bases and J dropped 0 bases, with 19 bases sitting between them. CDR1 SGHDN and CDR2 FVKESK come from the germline V gene. The full variable domain, with the rest looked up from reference TRBV14 and TRBJ1-3, is EAGVTQFPSHSVIEKGQTVTLRCDPISGHDNLYWYRRVMGKEIKFLLHFVKESKQDESGMPNNRFLAERTGGTYSTLKVQPAELEDSGVYFCASSLQAGAFHSGNTIYFGEGSWLTVV.

Notes on this clonotype: This sequence may be a read error, since a much larger clone differs from it by one base. The chain couples TRBV28 to TRBJ2-5; TRBD2 is a possible D gene (5 bases). The J call may be faulty, since TRBJ2-1 better matches the DNA end. The CDR3 runs 13 residues. In germline, CDR1 is MDHEN, CDR2 SYDVKM. The CDR3, as DNA: TGTGCCAGCAGTATCGGGAAGGTGGAGACCCAGTTCTTC. This gives the protein CASSIGKVETQFF.

This clonotype was seen a handful of times. The V and J genes are TRBV12-3 or TRBV12-4 and TRBJ2-2; 12 nucleotides agree with TRBD2. This CDR3 is 15 amino acids long. V shed 4 bases, J shed 7 bases, and the junction held 4 bases outside the gene matches. CDR3 in DNA: TGTGCCAGCAGTTATCTAGCGGGAGGGGGCGGGGAGCTGTTTTTT. Translation gives CASSYLAGGGGELFF.

This clonotype has ten or more counts. V and J are TRBV6-1 and TRBJ2-1; D is perhaps TRBD2 (6 bases). CDR3 size: 15 residues. Germline CDR1 MNHNS, CDR2 SASEGT. V lost 5 bases, J lost 1 base, and 12 bases lay in between. CDR3 nucleotide sequence: TGTGCCAGCAGTTACGGGAGTTCGTCCTACAATGAGCAGTTCTTC. Translated, it gives CASSYGSSSYNEQFF.

This clonotype was detected many times. The rearrangement joins TRBV12-3 or TRBV12-4 to TRBJ2-1; D is unresolved. This CDR3 contains 15 residues. V lost 5 bases to trimming and J lost 1 base, with 12 bases between them. CDR3 DNA sequence: TGTGCCAGCAGTGCCCGACCCGATTCCTACAATGAGCAGTTCTTC. Amino acid sequence: CASSARPDSYNEQFF.

The chain combines TRBV28 with TRBJ2-1, with TRBD2 matching 7 bases. Germline CDR1 reads MDHEN; CDR2 reads SYDVKM. The CDR3 runs 16 residues. V shed 5 bases, J shed 5 bases, and the junction held 12 bases outside the gene matches. The CDR3 DNA reads TGTGCCAGCAGTCTAGGAGGAGCGGGATCAGACAATGAGCAGTTCTTC. Translating it yields CASSLGGAGSDNEQFF.

The chain combines TRBV24-1 with TRBJ1-3, with 7 nucleotides matching TRBD1. The CDR3 length is 17 residues. Losses at the gene ends were 3 bases for V and 4 bases for J; bases not matched to a gene: 11. Per germline, CDR1 KGHDR and CDR2 SFDVKD. The CDR3 loop is CATSDGRQGSPGNTIYF. As DNA, the CDR3 is TGTGCCACCAGTGATGGGAGACAGGGATCCCCCGGAAACACCATATATTTT.

This clonotype was seen more than once but under ten times. This chain uses TRBV25-1 with TRBJ2-2; 7 nucleotides line up with TRBD1. The length of the CDR3 is 14 residues. Germline V gene lookup returns CDR1 MGHDK and CDR2 SYGVNS. V dropped 1 base and J dropped 7; count of bases not matched to a gene: 3. CDR3 region: CASSESGGNGELFF. CDR3 nucleotides: TGTGCCAGCAGTGAATCAGGGGGAAACGGGGAGCTGTTTTTT.

This clonotype was seen ten or more times. This chain links TRBV12-3 or TRBV12-4 with TRBJ2-7, with 7 positions matching TRBD1. V was clipped by 6 bases and J by 6 bases; unmatched bases: 5. The length of the CDR3 is 12 residues. The CDR3 DNA reads TGTGCCAGCAGAGAATCAGGGGGCGAGCAGTACTTC. It codes for CASRESGGEQYF.

The CDR3 protein is CSARDGELGLHEQYF. CDR3 nucleotide sequence: TGCAGTGCTAGAGATGGCGAGTTAGGTCTCCACGAGCAGTACTTC. The V and J genes are TRBV20-1 and TRBJ2-7; D gene ambiguous. The length of the CDR3 is 15 residues. Between the trimmed V and J ends, which lost 0 bases and 5 bases, there was a span of 17 bases. CDR1 and CDR2 (germline): DFQATT, SNEGSKA (reference sequence).

This chain links TRBV4-3 with TRBJ2-7; tentatively, D is TRBD2 (6 bases). The CDR3 has 16 residues. Trimming took 0 bases from V and 2 from J, leaving 14 bases between them. CDR1 and CDR2 (germline): LGHNA, YSLEER. The CDR3, as DNA: TGCGCCAGCAGCCAAGACGGCTTGTCGGGAGCCTACGAGCAGTACTTC. The encoded protein is CASSQDGLSGAYEQYF.

There are many counts of this clonotype. The rearrangement joins TRBV6-1 to TRBJ2-7; no firm D call. The ends were cut back, 6 bases at V and 0 bases at J, with 12 bases in the middle. The CDR3 totals 14 residues. Germline loops: CDR1 MNHNS, CDR2 SASEGT. The CDR3 loop is CASRRTASSYEQYF. The CDR3 DNA reads TGTGCCAGCAGACGGACGGCGAGCTCCTACGAGCAGTACTTC.

A few counts support this clonotype. V gene TRBV5-8 combines with J gene TRBJ2-7; D not resolved. Germline lookup yields CDR1 SGHTS and CDR2 YDEGEE. CDR3 length: 15 residues. V lost 4 bases to trimming and J lost 0 bases, with 14 bases between them. In DNA form, the CDR3 reads TGTGCCAGCAGCCCGGATCAGGCTAGCTCCTACGAGCAGTACTTC. Its protein product is CASSPDQASSYEQYF.

This clonotype was detected ten times or more. The genes are TRBV12-3 or TRBV12-4 and TRBJ2-2, with D possibly matching TRBD1 (5 bases). Between the trimmed V and J ends, which lost 2 bases and 4 bases, there was a span of 8 bases. The CDR3 has 14 residues. The chain's CDR3 is CASSLRGGTGELFF. In DNA, the CDR3 is TGTGCCAGCAGTTTAAGGGGTGGCACCGGGGAGCTGTTTTTT.

This clonotype was detected once. The rearrangement uses TRBV4-2 and TRBJ1-2; the D gene is possibly TRBD1 (6 bases). The germline V gene encodes CDR1 LGHNA and CDR2 YNFKEQ. This CDR3 comprises 15 residues. Trimming shortened V by 1 base and J by 3 bases, and 12 bases separated the two germline ends. The CDR3 here is CASSQVETGDYGYTF. CDR3 nucleotide sequence: TGTGCCAGCAGCCAAGTAGAGACAGGAGACTATGGCTACACCTTC.

This clonotype was observed a few times. Germline and junction disagree at one end, which may indicate a read error. This sequence joins TRBV7-7 and TRBJ2-2; 10 bases match TRBD1. CDR1 and CDR2 from the germline V gene are SSHAT and FNYEAQ (reference sequence). This CDR3 has 16 amino acids. The CDR3 region is CASSNRDRGGTGELFF. CDR3 in DNA: TGTGCTAGCAGCAACCGGGACAGGGGCGGCACCGGGGAGCTGTTTTTT.

The sample holds a few counts of this clonotype. The chain uses TRBV10-3 and TRBJ1-6; a weak D match, TRBD1 (6 bases). V shed 4 bases and J shed 10 bases, with 11 bases lying between them. Germline CDR1 reads ENHRY; CDR2 reads SYGVKD. This CDR3 spans 13 amino acids. The DNA of the CDR3 is TGTGCCATCAGTGGGACAGAAATCTCACCCCTCCACTTT. Translated, it gives CAISGTEISPLHF.

This clonotype was seen repeatedly, ten times or more. This chain links TRBV28 with TRBJ1-1; 8 bases align to TRBD1. Looked up from germline, CDR1 is MDHEN and CDR2 is SYDVKM. This CDR3 region has 13 residues. The J segment lost 6 bases and the V segment lost 3 bases, leaving 3 bases of the junction unmatched. The CDR3 sequence is CASSLQGAPEAFF. Here the CDR3 DNA reads TGTGCCAGCAGTTTGCAGGGGGCACCTGAAGCTTTCTTT.

This clonotype was detected many times. The J gene is TRBJ2-7, the V gene TRBV6-2 or TRBV6-3; unclear D gene. This CDR3 has 13 residues. Trimming shortened V by 6 bases and J by 2 bases, and 11 bases separated the two germline ends. Germline values: CDR1 MNHEY, CDR2 SVGEGT. CDR3 sequence: CASRSAATYEQYF. In nucleotides, the CDR3 is TGTGCCAGCAGGTCCGCTGCAACCTACGAGCAGTACTTC.

This clonotype was recorded many times. V usage is TRBV20-1 and J usage is TRBJ1-2; TRBD1 agrees at 9 bases. The CDR3 length is 18 residues. The junction had 15 bases not matched to a gene; V was cut back by 1 base and J by 3 bases. CDR1 and CDR2 (germline): DFQATT, SNEGSKA (reference sequence). CDR3 region: CSARGDPPWTGEDYGYTF. CDR3 in DNA: TGCAGTGCTAGAGGAGACCCTCCTTGGACAGGGGAGGACTATGGCTACACCTTC.

The rearrangement uses TRBV19 and TRBJ1-5, with TRBD1 identical over 9 bases. Germline CDR1 LNHDA, CDR2 SQIVND (reference sequence). V gave up 4 bases and J gave up 2 bases; unmatched junction bases: 12. This CDR3 is 18 amino acids long. The DNA of the CDR3 is TGTGCCAGTAGTACATTATCGGGACAGGGCCCTGGCAATCAGCCCCAGCATTTT. Translating gives CASSTLSGQGPGNQPQHF.

The chain has TRBV7-2 and TRBJ1-5, with 8 bases matching TRBD1. The CDR3 loop spans 17 amino acids. Germline V CDR1 and CDR2: SGHTA, FQGNSA. V was pared by 0 bases and J by 9 bases, with 13 bases of the junction left unmatched. CDR3: CASSLADPGGYSSPQHF. The CDR3 region has the DNA TGTGCCAGCAGCTTAGCGGACCCAGGGGGCTACTCCTCGCCCCAGCATTTT.

In this sample, this clonotype turned up many times. The genes are TRBV5-1 and TRBJ2-7; unclear D gene. Germline loops: CDR1 SGHRS, CDR2 YFSETQ. CDR3 length equals 11 residues. Trimming pared 5 bases from V and 3 bases from J, leaving 6 bases between. The CDR3 sequence: CASRAGYEQYF. In nucleotides, the CDR3 is TGCGCCAGCAGAGCAGGCTACGAGCAGTACTTC.

This clonotype appeared many times. The J gene is TRBJ2-5, the V gene TRBV30, with D tentatively TRBD1 or TRBD2 (6 bases each). Germline CDR1 reads GTSNPN; CDR2 reads SVGIG (reference sequence). The CDR3 loop spans 15 amino acids. V shed 1 base and J shed 4 bases, with 16 bases lying between them. CDR3 region: CAWSARGTEGETQYF. In nucleotides, the CDR3 is TGTGCCTGGAGTGCTAGGGGGACGGAGGGAGAGACCCAGTACTTC.

In this sample, this clonotype turned up many times. The rearrangement uses TRBV12-3 or TRBV12-4 and TRBJ1-1; 7 bases agree with TRBD1. Losses at the gene ends were 1 base for V and 3 bases for J; bases not matched to a gene: 5. The CDR3 has 15 residues. CDR3 region: CASSLVWDSHTEAFF. The DNA of the CDR3 is TGTGCCAGCAGTTTAGTGTGGGACAGCCACACTGAAGCTTTCTTT.

Note on this clonotype: A read error is possible here, since a much larger clone lies one base away. V is TRBV6-1 and J is TRBJ2-7, with D uncertain. This CDR3 has 11 amino acids. V was pared by 7 bases and J by 9 bases, with 13 bases between. Germline V lookup: CDR1 MNHNS, CDR2 SASEGT. The CDR3 nucleotides read TGTGCCAGCACCTTCCTAAGAGGGCAGTACTTC. Translating gives CASTFLRGQYF.

This clonotype was recorded many times. This chain connects TRBV2 to TRBJ1-2; maybe TRBD1 (6 bases). Trimming removed 2 bases at V and 3 bases at J, with 13 bases between. The germline V gene encodes CDR1 SNHLY and CDR2 FYNNEI. The CDR3 covers 15 residues. CDR3 in DNA: TGTGCCAGCAGTGAATTGGGGTCAGGGGACTATGGCTACACCTTC. Protein: CASSELGSGDYGYTF.